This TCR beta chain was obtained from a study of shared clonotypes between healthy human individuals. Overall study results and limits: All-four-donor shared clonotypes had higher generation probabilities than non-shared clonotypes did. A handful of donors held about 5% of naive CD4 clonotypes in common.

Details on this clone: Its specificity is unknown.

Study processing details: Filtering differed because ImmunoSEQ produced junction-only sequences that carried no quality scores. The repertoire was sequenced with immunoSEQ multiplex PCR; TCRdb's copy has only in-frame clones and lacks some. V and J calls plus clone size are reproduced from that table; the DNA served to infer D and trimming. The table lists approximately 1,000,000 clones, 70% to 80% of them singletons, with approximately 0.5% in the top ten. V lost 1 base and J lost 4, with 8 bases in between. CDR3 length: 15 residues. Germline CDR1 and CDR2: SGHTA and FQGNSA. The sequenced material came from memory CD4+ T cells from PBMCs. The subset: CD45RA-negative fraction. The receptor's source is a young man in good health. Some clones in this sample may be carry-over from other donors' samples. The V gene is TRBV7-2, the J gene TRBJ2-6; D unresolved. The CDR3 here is CASSLEFGGANVLTF. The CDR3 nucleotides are TGTGCCAGCAGCTTAGAATTTGGAGGGGCCAACGTCCTGACTTTC.